Listed below are T cell receptor beta chains from one sample, sequenced in a study of CDR3 diversity in severe acne. One entry per CDR3 protein results from TCRdb running MiXCR on the PCR reads. There are approximately 97,000 distinct CDR3 sequences in the sample; around 53% occur only once, and around 12% lies in the top ten. Sequenced material: blood. Receptor source: a male donor with acne. Each CDR3 is given with its conserved first and last residue. Each record gives: J gene, D gene, clone size, V gene, CDR3 protein, CDR3 DNA. The D gene is left open where the match is weak. The size entry is marked missing in some rows and otherwise reads once, few, many or a size class.

J: TRBJ1-1
D: -
size: few
V: TRBV15
CDR3: CATSTGTTEAFF
DNA: TGTGCCACCAGCACTGGGACCACTGAAGCTTTCTTT

J: TRBJ2-5
D: -
size: -
V: TRBV7-9
CDR3: CASSTRTALPETQYF
DNA: TGTGCCAGCAGCACCCGGACAGCGCTCCCGGAGACCCAGTACTTC

J: TRBJ2-7
D: TRBD1
size: -
V: TRBV20-1
CDR3: CSETGQGSTRQYF
DNA: TGCAGTGAGACGGGACAGGGATCTACGAGGCAGTACTTC

J: TRBJ1-2
D: -
size: -
V: TRBV11-3
CDR3: CASSFYICSASPGNLYGYTF
DNA: -

J: TRBJ2-5
D: -
size: -
V: TRBV6-5
CDR3: CASSYSAGGDQETQYF
DNA: TGTGCCAGCAGTTACTCGGCAGGGGGGGACCAAGAGACCCAGTACTTC

J: TRBJ2-6
D: -
size: -
V: TRBV2
CDR3: CASSEASANVLTF
DNA: TGTGCCAGCAGTGAAGCGTCGGCCAACGTCCTGACTTTC

J: TRBJ2-5
D: TRBD1
size: -
V: TRBV27
CDR3: CASSQQGAWETQYF
DNA: TGTGCCAGCAGCCAGCAGGGGGCGTGGGAGACCCAGTACTTC

J: TRBJ2-7
D: TRBD2
size: many
V: TRBV4-2
CDR3: CASSQHPRSGSSYEQYF
DNA: TGTGCCAGCAGCCAACACCCAAGGAGCGGGAGCTCCTACGAGCAGTACTTC

J: TRBJ2-7
D: -
size: few
V: TRBV6-6
CDR3: CASSYSRGGQGSYEQYF
DNA: TGTGCCAGCAGTTACTCGAGGGGTGGTCAGGGCTCCTACGAGCAGTACTTC

J: TRBJ1-5
D: -
size: -
V: TRBV10-2
CDR3: CASSEGVWAQPQHF
DNA: TGCGCCAGCAGTGAGGGAGTCTGGGCTCAGCCCCAGCATTTT

J: TRBJ2-6
D: TRBD2
size: -
V: TRBV7-2
CDR3: CASSLVGLAGGPLSGANVLTF
DNA: TGTGCCAGCAGCTTAGTTGGACTAGCGGGAGGGCCCCTCTCTGGGGCCAACGTCCTGACTTTC

J: TRBJ2-1
D: -
size: many
V: TRBV7-3
CDR3: CASSLIGAGSYNEQFF
DNA: TGTGCCAGCAGCTTAATAGGGGCGGGATCCTACAATGAGCAGTTCTTC

J: TRBJ2-5
D: TRBD2
size: -
V: TRBV20-1
CDR3: CSANSRLAGGWETQYF
DNA: TGCAGTGCCAACTCGAGACTAGCGGGAGGTTGGGAGACCCAGTACTTC

J: TRBJ1-1
D: TRBD1
size: -
V: TRBV12-3/TRBV12-4
CDR3: CASSLWGTANTEAFF
DNA: TGTGCCAGCAGTTTATGGGGGACAGCAAACACTGAAGCTTTCTTT

J: TRBJ2-7
D: -
size: medium-sized
V: TRBV11-2
CDR3: CASSPAYEQYF
DNA: TGTGCCAGCAGCCCCGCTTACGAGCAGTACTTC

J: TRBJ2-6
D: TRBD2
size: few
V: TRBV7-6
CDR3: CASSLVPGLGGANVLTF
DNA: TGTGCCAGCAGCTTAGTTCCGGGACTAGGCGGGGCCAACGTCCTGACTTTC

J: TRBJ1-5
D: TRBD1
size: -
V: TRBV2
CDR3: CASKAGQGSNQPQHF
DNA: TGTGCCAGCAAGGCCGGACAGGGGAGCAATCAGCCCCAGCATTTT

J: TRBJ2-1
D: -
size: once
V: TRBV9
CDR3: CASSVDRDGSYNEQFF
DNA: TGTGCCAGCAGCGTAGACAGGGACGGCTCCTACAATGAGCAGTTCTTC

J: TRBJ1-2
D: TRBD1
size: -
V: TRBV29-1
CDR3: CSVESVRGRGLGYTF
DNA: TGCAGCGTTGAATCAGTGAGGGGAAGGGGGCTTGGCTACACCTTC

J: TRBJ2-5
D: TRBD2
size: -
V: TRBV6-5
CDR3: CASSYGAGVEETQYF
DNA: TGTGCCAGCAGTTACGGCGCGGGAGTGGAGGAGACCCAGTACTTC

J: TRBJ2-1
D: TRBD2
size: many
V: TRBV7-9
CDR3: CASSLELADNEQFF
DNA: TGTGCCAGCAGCTTGGAACTAGCGGACAATGAGCAGTTCTTC

J: TRBJ2-7
D: -
size: -
V: TRBV15
CDR3: CATSRDYGTYVQDF
DNA: TGTGCCACCAGCAGAGACTACGGAACCTACGTGCAGGACTTC

J: TRBJ2-2
D: -
size: few
V: TRBV28
CDR3: CASSLSAAGELFF
DNA: TGTGCCAGCAGTCTTAGCGCGGCCGGGGAGCTGTTTTTT

J: TRBJ2-7
D: -
size: many
V: TRBV11-2
CDR3: CASSLGGGSYEQYF
DNA: TGTGCCAGCAGCTTAGGGGGCGGGTCATACGAGCAGTACTTC

J: TRBJ1-3
D: -
size: many
V: TRBV12-3/TRBV12-4
CDR3: CASSPTTGNTIYF
DNA: TGTGCCAGCAGTCCGACGACAGGAAACACCATATATTTT

J: TRBJ2-7
D: TRBD1
size: -
V: TRBV7-3
CDR3: CASSVDRSYEQYF
DNA: TGTGCCAGCAGCGTGGACAGGTCTTACGAGCAGTACTTC

J: TRBJ2-7
D: TRBD2
size: -
V: TRBV11-2
CDR3: CASSLGGLAHTYEQYF
DNA: TGTGCCAGCAGCTTAGGGGGACTAGCCCATACCTACGAGCAGTACTTC

J: TRBJ1-2
D: TRBD1
size: -
V: TRBV19
CDR3: CASSARGTGAISNYGYTF
DNA: TGTGCCAGTAGTGCCCGCGGGACAGGGGCAATATCTAACTATGGCTACACCTTC

J: TRBJ2-3
D: -
size: many
V: TRBV5-1
CDR3: CASSLVRGANTDTQYF
DNA: TGCGCCAGCAGCTTGGTCCGGGGGGCAAACACAGATACGCAGTATTTT

J: TRBJ2-6
D: -
size: few
V: TRBV24-1
CDR3: CASGVAGANVLTF
DNA: TGTGCCAGTGGGGTCGCCGGGGCCAACGTCCTGACTTTC

J: TRBJ1-6
D: -
size: -
V: TRBV25-1
CDR3: CASSLGPKGPGSPLHF
DNA: TGTGCCAGCAGCTTGGGTCCCAAAGGGCCTGGGTCACCCCTCCACTTT

J: TRBJ2-5
D: TRBD2
size: few
V: TRBV5-1
CDR3: CASSRSSGGPQETQYF
DNA: TGCGCCAGCAGCCGTTCTAGCGGGGGTCCTCAAGAGACCCAGTACTTC

J: TRBJ2-5
D: -
size: -
V: TRBV11-2
CDR3: CASSQTGGKETQYF
DNA: TGTGCCAGCAGCCAAACAGGCGGGAAAGAGACCCAGTACTTC

J: TRBJ2-5
D: TRBD2
size: -
V: TRBV15
CDR3: CATSSGRERETQYF
DNA: TGTGCCACCAGCAGCGGGCGGGAGAGGGAGACCCAGTACTTC

J: TRBJ1-2
D: -
size: many
V: TRBV28
CDR3: CASRGTELYGYTF
DNA: TGTGCCAGCAGGGGAACAGAACTCTATGGCTACACCTTC

J: TRBJ2-3
D: -
size: -
V: TRBV10-3
CDR3: CAIMSDGSGDTQYF
DNA: TGTGCCATCATGAGCGACGGTAGTGGAGATACGCAGTATTTT

J: TRBJ2-7
D: -
size: -
V: TRBV20-1
CDR3: CSATLGPYEQYF
DNA: TGCAGTGCTACCCTGGGTCCCTACGAGCAGTACTTC

J: TRBJ2-3
D: TRBD2
size: -
V: TRBV7-8
CDR3: CASKGLAGFTDTQYF
DNA: TGTGCCAGCAAAGGACTAGCGGGATTCACAGATACGCAGTATTTT

J: TRBJ2-7
D: TRBD1
size: many
V: TRBV14
CDR3: CASSQDQTRGTGTPYEQYF
DNA: TGTGCCAGCAGCCAAGACCAGACAAGGGGGACAGGGACACCCTACGAGCAGTACTTC

J: TRBJ1-3
D: -
size: few
V: TRBV7-6
CDR3: CASSLVGSSGNTIYF
DNA: TGTGCCAGCAGCTTAGTAGGCAGCTCGGGAAACACCATATATTTT

J: TRBJ1-1
D: -
size: -
V: TRBV7-9
CDR3: CASSLELAEAFF
DNA: TGTGCCAGCAGCTTGGAGCTGGCTGAAGCTTTCTTT

J: TRBJ2-1
D: -
size: once
V: TRBV20-1
CDR3: CSARWGQQFF
DNA: TGCAGTGCTAGGTGGGGGCAGCAGTTCTTC

J: TRBJ1-6
D: -
size: -
V: TRBV29-1
CDR3: CSRQGSSPLHF
DNA: TGCAGTCGGCAGGGCAGTTCACCCCTCCACTTT

J: TRBJ2-3
D: -
size: once
V: TRBV5-6
CDR3: CASHRTGAIDTQYF
DNA: TGTGCCAGCCATCGTACGGGGGCGATAGATACGCAGTATTTT

J: TRBJ2-3
D: -
size: few
V: TRBV11-3
CDR3: CASSLIVASSTDTQYF
DNA: TGTGCCAGCAGCTTAATTGTCGCTTCAAGCACAGATACGCAGTATTTT

J: TRBJ2-7
D: TRBD1
size: few
V: TRBV13
CDR3: CASSPGQGAYEQYF
DNA: TGTGCCAGCAGCCCGGGACAGGGGGCTTACGAGCAGTACTTC

J: TRBJ1-1
D: -
size: -
V: TRBV10-3
CDR3: CATKDTANTEAFF
DNA: TGTGCCACCAAGGACACAGCCAACACTGAAGCTTTCTTT

J: TRBJ2-1
D: TRBD2
size: many
V: TRBV2
CDR3: CASSEGLAGHNEQFF
DNA: TGTGCCAGCAGTGAAGGCCTAGCGGGGCACAATGAGCAGTTCTTC